A single sample gave rise to the 22 T cell receptor beta chains below, sequenced in a study of blood T cell repertoires in COVID-19. Some clones are missing from TCRdb's copy, which holds only in-frame ones; the method was immunoSEQ multiplex PCR. Among about 350,000 clones, 87% were seen once, and the ten largest hold roughly 0.94%. Material: PBMCs or T cells enriched from blood (not recorded which). All receptors come from a woman aged 30 to 39 who had recovered from COVID-19.

The rearrangement links TRBV5-1 to TRBJ1-1; D unclear. Germline V gene sequence: CDR1 SGHRS, CDR2 YFSETQ. The CDR3 extends over 14 amino acids. V gave up 1 base and J gave up 4 bases, with 11 bases separating them. The CDR3 region is CASSLSVAATEAFF. The CDR3 bases are TGCGCCAGCAGCTTGTCGGTGGCGGCCACTGAAGCTTTCTTT.

The gene calls are TRBV28 and TRBJ2-1; 8 bases match TRBD1. V shed 6 bases and J 8 bases; nucleotides not matched to a gene: 6. Per germline, CDR1 MDHEN and CDR2 SYDVKM. CDR3 length: 13 amino acids. The CDR3 here is CASRWTGYHEQFF. The CDR3 nucleotides read TGTGCCAGCAGGTGGACAGGGTATCATGAGCAGTTCTTC.

The rearrangement joins TRBV5-1 to TRBJ2-5; 10 positions agree with TRBD2. CDR3 size: 16 residues. The V and J ends lost 4 bases and 5 bases, in that order; junction bases with no gene match: 11. Germline CDR1 reads SGHRS; CDR2 reads YFSETQ. The CDR3 region is CASSPPSGGGGETQYF. The CDR3 DNA reads TGCGCCAGCAGCCCACCTAGCGGGGGTGGGGGCGAGACCCAGTACTTC.

The chain uses TRBV28 and TRBJ1-6; D is unresolved. Germline V gives CDR1 MDHEN, CDR2 SYDVKM. Deletions cut 10 bases from V and 8 bases from J, with 15 bases between. The CDR3 totals 13 residues. The DNA of the CDR3 is TGTGCCATCAAAGCGGGGTTTGATTCACCCCTCCACTTT. It specifies CAIKAGFDSPLHF.

The chain is built from TRBV3-1 (or the pseudogene TRBV3-2) and TRBJ2-7, with no clear D. CDR3 length equals 13 residues. Per germline, CDR1 LGHDT and CDR2 YNNKEL (reference sequence). V lost 4 bases, J lost 12 bases, and 19 bases lay in between. The CDR3 here is CASSPTVGWASYF. The CDR3 nucleotides read TGTGCCAGCAGCCCCACGGTAGGTTGGGCTTCGTACTTC.

The chain employs TRBV7-9 and TRBJ2-1, with 16 bases matching TRBD2. J was trimmed by 4 bases and V by 5 bases; bases with no gene match: 5. Germline CDR1 and CDR2: SEHNR and FQNEAQ (reference sequence). CDR3 size: 17 residues. Here the CDR3 reads CASSPGLAGGPYNEQFF. Written as DNA, the CDR3 is TGTGCCAGCAGCCCGGGACTAGCGGGGGGGCCGTACAATGAGCAGTTCTTC.

DNA for the CDR3: TGTGCCAGCAGCTTAGTTGCGGCCTCCTACAATGAGCAGTTCTTC. Translated, it gives CASSLVAASYNEQFF. The chain recombines TRBV7-8 with TRBJ2-1, with D hard to call. The CDR3 runs 15 residues. Looked up from germline, CDR1 is SGHVS and CDR2 is FQNEAQ. V was trimmed by 1 base and J by 0 bases, leaving 7 bases between them.

This clone was seen just once. CDR3 sequence: CASSFGGNYGYTF. In nucleotides, the CDR3 is TGTGCCAGTAGTTTCGGAGGGAACTATGGCTACACCTTC. The chain carries TRBV19 and TRBJ1-2; no clear D. CDR3 length: 13 residues. Germline values: CDR1 LNHDA, CDR2 SQIVND (reference sequence). V lost 5 bases to trimming and J lost 2 bases, with 9 bases between them. The full variable domain, its missing parts supplied by reference TRBV19 and TRBJ1-2, is DGGITQSPKYLFRKEGQNVTLSCEQNLNHDAMYWYRQDPGQGLRLIYYSQIVNDFQKGDIAEGYSVSREKKESFPLTVTSAQKNPTAFYLCASSFGGNYGYTFGSGTRLTVV.

The chain carries TRBV7-2 and TRBJ2-2, with 7 bases matching TRBD1. The trim removed 3 bases at V and 4 bases at J, leaving 5 bases unmatched. The CDR3 contains 15 residues. Germline V gene lookup returns CDR1 SGHTA and CDR2 FQGNSA. This chain's CDR3 is CASSLRGLGTGELFF. CDR3 DNA: TGTGCCAGCAGCTTGAGGGGGCTTGGCACCGGGGAGCTGTTTTTT.

The chain couples TRBV11-2 to TRBJ2-3; possible D gene TRBD1, 6 bases. V was cut by 1 base and J by 1 base, with 6 bases left in between. Per the germline V gene, CDR1 is SGHAT and CDR2 is FQNNGV. The CDR3 spans 14 residues. CDR3 nucleotide sequence: TGTGCCAGCAGCTTAGGGACAGGCACAGATACGCAGTATTTT. Translating gives CASSLGTGTDTQYF.

The chain employs TRBV11-2 and TRBJ1-2; weak D call: TRBD1 (5 bases). The CDR3 is 12 amino acids. Germline V gene lookup returns CDR1 SGHAT and CDR2 FQNNGV. The V and J ends lost 4 bases and 8 bases respectively, with 11 bases between them. The CDR3 DNA reads TGTGCCAGCAGCTCTAGGGGTTCGGGCTACACCTTC. It encodes CASSSRGSGYTF.

V gene TRBV3-1 (or the pseudogene TRBV3-2) combines with J gene TRBJ2-3; 7 bases map to TRBD2. Germline V gene sequence: CDR1 LGHDT, CDR2 YNNKEL (reference sequence). J lost 11 bases, V lost 1 base, and 6 bases had no gene match. CDR3 length: 13 amino acids. CDR3 loop: CASSQGRERGQYF. Here the CDR3 DNA reads TGTGCCAGCAGCCAAGGAAGGGAGCGGGGGCAGTATTTT.

This clone was seen once. The chain employs TRBV6-5 and TRBJ1-5; D is possibly TRBD1 (5 bases). The V end lost 6 bases, the J end lost 6 bases, and 12 bases lay between the germline ends. Germline assignment: CDR1 MNHEY and CDR2 SVGAGI. The CDR3 contains 13 residues. The CDR3 nucleotides are TGTGCCAGCAGGCCAGGGTGGGGTCAGCCCCAGCATTTT. The encoded protein is CASRPGWGQPQHF.

The chain has TRBV5-4 and TRBJ2-3, with TRBD1 identical over 9 bases. Losses at the gene ends were 7 bases for V and 4 bases for J; bases not matched to a gene: 7. CDR3 length equals 14 residues. The germline V gene encodes CDR1 SGHNT and CDR2 YYREEE (reference sequence). CDR3 coding DNA: TGTGCCAGCGGAGATGGACAGGGGTCAGATACGCAGTATTTT. This gives the protein CASGDGQGSDTQYF.

This chain links TRBV18 with TRBJ2-6, with 8 bases that match TRBD1. Germline V CDR1 and CDR2: KGHSH, LQKENI. V shed 3 bases and J 1 base; nucleotides not matched to a gene: 11. The length of the CDR3 is 19 residues. The CDR3 loop is CASSPAGPGTGSGANVLTF. The CDR3 DNA is TGTGCCAGCTCACCTGCCGGTCCCGGGACAGGTTCTGGGGCCAACGTCCTGACTTTC. The full variable domain, rest sourced from reference TRBV18 and TRBJ2-6, is NAGVMQNPRHLVRRRGQEARLRCSPMKGHSHVYWYRQLPEEGLKFMVYLQKENIIDESGMPKERFSAEFPKEGPSILRIQQVVRGDSAAYFCASSPAGPGTGSGANVLTFGAGSRLTVL.

This sequence joins TRBV7-2 and TRBJ2-1, with D perhaps matching TRBD1 (5 bases). V dropped 5 bases and J dropped 11 bases, with 22 bases sitting between them. Germline CDR1 SGHTA, CDR2 FQGNSA. The CDR3 length is 15 residues. The CDR3 nucleotides are TGTGCCAGCAGCCCAAATAGTAGGGGCTCAGATAAGCAGTTCTTC. It is translated as CASSPNSRGSDKQFF.

V is TRBV5-1 and J is TRBJ1-1; D is unresolved. V dropped 1 base and J dropped 0 bases, with 7 bases sitting between them. CDR3 size: 14 residues. The germline V gene has CDR1 SGHRS and CDR2 YFSETQ. The CDR3 nucleotides are TGCGCCAGCAGCTTGAACAGTTTGAACACTGAAGCTTTCTTT. It specifies CASSLNSLNTEAFF.

The V call is TRBV6-1, the J call TRBJ2-1; D call uncertain. The CDR3 spans 13 residues. V was pared by 3 bases and J by 6 bases, with 9 bases between. Germline V gene lookup returns CDR1 MNHNS and CDR2 SASEGT. The CDR3 region has the DNA TGTGCCAGCAGTGAGTCAGGCTCCAATGAGCAGTTCTTC. It yields the protein CASSESGSNEQFF.

This rearrangement joins TRBV7-2 to TRBJ2-7, with 9 bases matching TRBD2. CDR1 is SGHTA and CDR2 is FQGNSA in the germline V gene. This CDR3 region has 13 residues. The V segment lost 8 bases and the J segment 7 bases; nucleotides outside the gene matches: 9. CDR3 DNA: TGTGCCAGCGGGACTAGCCCTAAGGGAGAGCAGTACTTC. As protein: CASGTSPKGEQYF.

V is TRBV7-9 and J is TRBJ1-5; D unresolved. This CDR3 contains 15 residues. Germline-derived CDR1 and CDR2 are SEHNR and FQNEAQ (reference sequence). V shed 5 bases and J shed 11 bases, with 22 bases lying between them. CDR3 DNA sequence: TGTGCCAGCAGCCCAGAGGGTGGAAGTACCCTCTCCCAGCATTTT. It codes for CASSPEGGSTLSQHF.

The chain has TRBV7-2 and TRBJ2-1; TRBD2 matches 8 bases. This CDR3 region has 15 residues. V lost 1 base, J lost 10 bases, and 9 bases stayed unmatched. Germline CDR1 reads SGHTA; CDR2 reads FQGNSA. The DNA for the CDR3 is TGTGCCAGCAGCTTAGGCCGAAGCGGGGGACGGGAGCAGTTCTTC. It specifies CASSLGRSGGREQFF.

This sequence joins TRBV21-1 and TRBJ2-4; TRBD2, the D gene given by the table, was not confirmed from the DNA. TRBV21-1 represents a pseudogene. The CDR3 totals 17 residues. CDR3 coding DNA: TGTGCCAGCAGCGAAACCGGGGGGCCTCTAGCCAAAAACATTCAGTACTTC. This sequence encodes CASSETGGPLAKNIQYF.